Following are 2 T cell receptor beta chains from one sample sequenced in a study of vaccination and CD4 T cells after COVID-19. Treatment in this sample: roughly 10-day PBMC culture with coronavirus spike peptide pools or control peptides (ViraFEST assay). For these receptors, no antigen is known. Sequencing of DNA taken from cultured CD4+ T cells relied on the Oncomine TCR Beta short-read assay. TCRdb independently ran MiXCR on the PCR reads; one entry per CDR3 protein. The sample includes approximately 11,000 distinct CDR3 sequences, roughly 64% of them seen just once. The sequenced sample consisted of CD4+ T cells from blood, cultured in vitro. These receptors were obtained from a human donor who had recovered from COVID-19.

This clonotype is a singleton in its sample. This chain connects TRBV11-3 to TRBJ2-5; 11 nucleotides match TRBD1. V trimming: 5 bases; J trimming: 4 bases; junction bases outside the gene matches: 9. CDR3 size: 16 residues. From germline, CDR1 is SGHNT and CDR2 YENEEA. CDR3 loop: CASSPRTGGLSETQYF. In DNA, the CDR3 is TGTGCCAGCAGCCCCCGGACAGGGGGCTTGTCAGAGACCCAGTACTTC.

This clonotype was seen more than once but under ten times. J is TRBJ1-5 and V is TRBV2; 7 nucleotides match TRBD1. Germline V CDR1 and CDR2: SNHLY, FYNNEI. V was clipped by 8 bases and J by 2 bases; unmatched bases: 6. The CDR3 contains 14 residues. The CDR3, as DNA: TGTGCCAGCGCTCAGGGGGGTCGCAATCAGCCCCAGCATTTT. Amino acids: CASAQGGRNQPQHF.